One and the same sample provided the 30 T cell receptor beta chains below, sequenced in a study of T cells after yellow fever vaccination. In TCRdb, the 5' RACE reads were re-called with MiXCR into one record per CDR3 protein. Of 96,000 or so distinct CDR3 sequences in the sample, 8.9% were seen once. The source material was CD8+ T cells not binding an NS4B(214-222) dextramer, sorted from PBMCs, sampled approximately 16 days after the first yellow fever vaccination. The receptors stem from a man aged 18 to 30 who received the YFV17D yellow fever vaccine.

The table lists this clonotype with a few counts. The V call is TRBV6-5, the J call TRBJ2-7; unclear D gene. Trimming left V 0 bases short and J 0 bases short, with 6 bases between. The V gene's germline CDR1 is MNHEY and CDR2 SVGAGI. This CDR3 is 14 amino acids long. Here the CDR3 DNA reads TGTGCCAGCAGTTACTCGTCTAGCTCCTACGAGCAGTACGTC. Residues: CASSYSSSSYEQYV.

In the case of this clonotype: A junction end diverges from the germline sequence, so it may reflect a read error. This rearrangement joins TRBV12-3 or TRBV12-4 to TRBJ2-3; 8 bases agree with TRBD2. The CDR3 is made up of 15 amino acids. This CDR3 is CSSSLARGGTDTQYF. The CDR3 nucleotides are TGTTCCAGCAGTTTAGCCCGGGGGGGGACAGATACGCAGTATTTT.

This clonotype has more than one count but fewer than ten. The chain recombines TRBV14 with TRBJ2-1; TRBD2 matches 7 bases. Looked up from germline, CDR1 is SGHDN and CDR2 is FVKESK. J was trimmed by 7 bases and V by 4 bases; bases with no gene match: 7. CDR3 size: 14 residues. The CDR3 nucleotides are TGTGCCAGCAGCCCCTGGGGACTACTTAATGAGCAGTTCTTC. Its protein is CASSPWGLLNEQFF.

The chain links TRBV27 to TRBJ2-7; D remains unclear. From germline, CDR1 is MNHEY and CDR2 SMNVEV (reference sequence). The V gene lost 2 bases and the J gene lost 0 bases, with 5 bases spanning the gap. The CDR3 is 13 amino acids. The CDR3 region is CASSLPGSYEQYF. CDR3 DNA sequence: TGTGCCAGCAGTTTACCGGGCTCCTACGAGCAGTACTTC.

This clonotype was picked up a small number of times. V and J are TRBV20-1 and TRBJ1-5; D may be TRBD1 (5 bases). CDR1 and CDR2 (germline): DFQATT, SNEGSKA (reference sequence). CDR3 length: 17 residues. V lost 0 bases, J lost 0 bases, and 15 bases lay in between. CDR3 coding DNA: TGCAGTGCTAGAGATGAGGAGGGAGGGGATAGCAATCAGCCCCAGCATTTT. Protein product: CSARDEEGGDSNQPQHF.

The V call is TRBV4-2, the J call TRBJ2-5, with D unresolved. The CDR3 spans 15 residues. V lost 0 bases and J 0 bases, leaving 8 bases between the germline ends. Germline CDR1 reads LGHNA; CDR2 reads YNFKEQ. CDR3 nucleotides: TGTGCCAGCAGCCAAGATACGGGCCACCAAGAGACCCAGTACTTC. The encoded protein is CASSQDTGHQETQYF.

The gene calls are TRBV6-5 and TRBJ2-2; unclear D gene. In germline, CDR1 is MNHEY, CDR2 SVGAGI. Trimming removed 7 bases from V and 2 bases from J, with 5 bases in between. This CDR3 has 12 residues. The CDR3 protein is CASTPNTGELFF. Here the CDR3 DNA reads TGTGCCAGCACCCCTAACACCGGGGAGCTGTTTTTT.

In this sample, this clonotype turned up a few times. The chain recombines TRBV20-1 with TRBJ2-3, with D possibly being TRBD1 (6 bases). The V gene lost 5 bases and the J gene lost 0 bases, with 15 bases spanning the gap. There are 15 residues in the CDR3. The germline gives CDR1 DFQATT, CDR2 SNEGSKA (reference sequence). DNA of the CDR3: TGCAGTGCTCCCGGAGGTAGGGGGAGCACAGATACGCAGTATTTT. Its protein is CSAPGGRGSTDTQYF.

V usage is TRBV7-9 and J usage is TRBJ2-6; TRBD1 matches at 7 bases. Per germline, CDR1 SEHNR and CDR2 FQNEAQ (reference sequence). V lost 5 bases and J lost 2; bases outside the gene matches: 6. The CDR3 extends over 16 amino acids. The CDR3 loop is CASSPPDRAGANVLTF. CDR3 sequence (DNA): TGTGCCAGCAGCCCCCCTGACAGGGCTGGGGCCAACGTCCTGACTTTC. Using reference TRBV7-9 and TRBJ2-6 for the parts outside the CDR3, the full variable domain is DTGVSQNPRHKITKRGQNVTFRCDPISEHNRLYWYRQTLGQGPEFLTYFQNEAQLEKSRLLSDRFSAERPKGSFSTLEIQRTEQGDSAMYLCASSPPDRAGANVLTFGAGSRLTVL.

This rearrangement joins TRBV5-1 to TRBJ2-1; D perhaps matches TRBD1 (6 bases). Deletions cut 2 bases from V and 5 bases from J, with 11 bases between. Germline V CDR1 and CDR2: SGHRS, YFSETQ. This CDR3 spans 14 amino acids. The CDR3 nucleotides read TGCGCCAGCAGCTTTTACAGGGATAACAATGAGCAGTTCTTC. This translates into CASSFYRDNNEQFF. Full variable domain (remainder filled in from reference TRBV5-1 and TRBJ2-1): KAGVTQTPRYLIKTRGQQVTLSCSPISGHRSVSWYQQTPGQGLQFLFEYFSETQRNKGNFPGRFSGRQFSNSRSEMNVSTLELGDSALYLCASSFYRDNNEQFFGPGTRLTVL.

In its sample, this clonotype was seen a few times. V gene TRBV29-1 combines with J gene TRBJ2-1, with 11 bases aligning to TRBD2. The CDR3 extends over 15 amino acids. CDR1 and CDR2 from the germline V gene are SQVTM and ANQGSEA. Trimming cost V 3 bases and J 6 bases; bases outside gene matches: 7. CDR3 amino acids: CSVDLSGGALNEQFF. The CDR3 nucleotides are TGCAGCGTTGATCTTAGCGGGGGGGCCCTCAATGAGCAGTTCTTC.

This clonotype was detected only a few times. The V and J genes are TRBV3-1 and TRBJ2-1, with 9 bases that match TRBD2. J lost 9 bases, V lost 1 base, and 16 bases had no gene match. CDR1 and CDR2 (germline): LGHDT, YNNKEL (reference sequence). The CDR3 runs to 18 residues. The CDR3 is CASSQGSTPRGGLGEQFF. CDR3 nucleotide sequence: TGTGCCAGCAGCCAAGGGTCCACACCGCGGGGGGGCCTCGGTGAGCAGTTCTTC.

The sample holds a few counts of this clonotype. This chain joins TRBV25-1 and TRBJ2-5; D is uncertain. The V and J ends lost 4 bases and 0 bases respectively, with 12 bases between them. CDR3 length: 15 residues. Per the germline V gene, CDR1 is MGHDK and CDR2 is SYGVNS. The CDR3 sequence is CASSALFANQETQYF. The CDR3, as DNA: TGTGCCAGCAGTGCGCTCTTCGCCAACCAAGAGACCCAGTACTTC.

This clonotype was recorded a few times. CDR3 coding DNA: TGTGCCAGCAGTGCGGGGTTTGAAGTAACTAATGAAAAACTGTTTTTT. It codes for CASSAGFEVTNEKLFF. The chain joins TRBV12-3 or TRBV12-4 to TRBJ1-4; D unresolved. Trimming shortened V by 5 bases and J by 1 base, and 14 bases separated the two germline ends. The CDR3 contains 16 residues.

V gene TRBV7-9 combines with J gene TRBJ2-1, with D perhaps TRBD2 (6 bases). The ends were cut back, 5 bases at V and 7 bases at J, with 9 bases in the middle. The length of the CDR3 is 12 residues. Germline-derived CDR1 and CDR2 are SEHNR and FQNEAQ (reference sequence). In DNA, the CDR3 is TGTGCCAGCAGCCGGCTAGCGAATGAGCAGTTCTTC. Residues: CASSRLANEQFF. Filled out from reference TRBV7-9 and TRBJ2-1, the complete variable domain reads DTGVSQNPRHKITKRGQNVTFRCDPISEHNRLYWYRQTLGQGPEFLTYFQNEAQLEKSRLLSDRFSAERPKGSFSTLEIQRTEQGDSAMYLCASSRLANEQFFGPGTRLTVL.

This clonotype has just a few counts. The chain has TRBV4-1 and TRBJ2-3; possibly TRBD1 or TRBD2 for D (5 bases each). This CDR3 region has 13 residues. CDR1 is MGHRA and CDR2 is YSYEKL in the germline V gene. Trimming left V 2 bases short and J 4 bases short, with 7 bases between. CDR3 DNA: TGCGCCAGCAGCCAATCGGGGCCAGATACGCAGTATTTT. It codes for CASSQSGPDTQYF.

The sample holds a few counts of this clonotype. The V gene is TRBV28, the J gene TRBJ2-7, with D tentatively TRBD2 (6 bases). V shed 10 bases and J shed 1 base, with 14 bases lying between them. CDR1 is MDHEN and CDR2 is SYDVKM in the germline V gene. CDR3 length: 13 residues. The CDR3 DNA sequence: TGTGCCACCCGATTTGCGGGATCCTACGAGCAGTACGTC. Translating it yields CATRFAGSYEQYV.

The chain has TRBV4-2 and TRBJ2-3, with a weak D call TRBD1 (6 bases). V was clipped by 1 base and J by 3 bases, with 8 bases between them. Germline CDR1 and CDR2: LGHNA and YNFKEQ. The CDR3 consists of 14 residues. The CDR3 spells CASSQVQGTDTQYF. The CDR3 DNA sequence: TGTGCCAGCAGCCAAGTACAGGGTACAGATACGCAGTATTTT.

The chain links TRBV5-1 to TRBJ2-2, with no clear D. There are 13 residues in the CDR3. V shed 6 bases and J shed 1 base, with 7 bases lying between them. The germline V gene has CDR1 SGHRS and CDR2 YFSETQ. The CDR3 region is CASITENTGELFF. The CDR3 region has the DNA TGCGCCAGCATAACAGAGAACACCGGGGAGCTGTTTTTT. The entire variable domain, with the rest obtained from reference TRBV5-1 and TRBJ2-2, is as follows: KAGVTQTPRYLIKTRGQQVTLSCSPISGHRSVSWYQQTPGQGLQFLFEYFSETQRNKGNFPGRFSGRQFSNSRSEMNVSTLELGDSALYLCASITENTGELFFGEGSRLTVL.

The gene calls are TRBV19 and TRBJ2-5, with D perhaps assigned TRBD1 or TRBD2 (5 bases each). Trimming left V 4 bases short and J 7 bases short, with 13 bases between. The length of the CDR3 is 13 residues. The germline V gene encodes CDR1 LNHDA and CDR2 SQIVND (reference sequence). In DNA, the CDR3 is TGTGCCAGTAGTAAGGGGACCCGGGGGACCCAGTACTTC. Protein sequence: CASSKGTRGTQYF.

The V gene is TRBV29-1, the J gene TRBJ2-2, with a possible D match to TRBD2 (6 bases). The CDR3 covers 13 residues. The germline V and J ends were trimmed by 6 bases and 8 bases, with 16 bases remaining between them. CDR1 and CDR2 (germline): SQVTM, ANQGSEA. CDR3 amino acids: CSVAGPTPGELFF. Written as DNA, the CDR3 is TGCAGCGTAGCGGGCCCCACCCCGGGGGAGCTGTTTTTT.

There are many counts of this clonotype. The V gene is TRBV6-2 or TRBV6-3, the J gene TRBJ2-3; D not certain. V lost 0 bases, J lost 1 base, and 11 bases lay in between. The CDR3 is 16 residues long. CDR1 is MNHEY, CDR2 SVGEGT, per germline. The CDR3 coding sequence is TGTGCCAGCAGTTACTCTAAATTGGAAGGCACAGATACGCAGTATTTT. This sequence encodes CASSYSKLEGTDTQYF.

The CDR3 reads CASRQNGLVGGQGEQFF. DNA for the CDR3: TGTGCCAGCAGACAAAACGGGCTAGTGGGGGGGCAGGGGGAGCAGTTCTTC. This rearrangement joins TRBV12-3 or TRBV12-4 to TRBJ2-1, with D possibly being TRBD2 (7 bases). Trimming shortened V by 6 bases and J by 10 bases, and 28 bases separated the two germline ends. This CDR3 region has 17 residues.

This chain joins TRBV4-3 and TRBJ1-2; a weak D match, TRBD1 (5 bases). CDR3 length equals 15 residues. CDR1 and CDR2 (germline): LGHNA, YSLEER. V was cut by 0 bases and J by 2 bases, with 10 bases left in between. Here the CDR3 reads CASSQDQGTNYGYTF. DNA of the CDR3: TGCGCCAGCAGCCAAGATCAGGGAACGAACTATGGCTACACCTTC.

The chain employs TRBV7-9 and TRBJ2-5; D tentatively reads TRBD1 or TRBD2 (5 bases each). Germline V gives CDR1 SEHNR, CDR2 FQNEAQ (reference sequence). Trimming removed 1 base at V and 4 bases at J, with 10 bases between. This CDR3 region has 14 residues. CDR3: CASSLVGTGETQYF. CDR3 DNA sequence: TGTGCCAGCAGCTTAGTCGGGACCGGAGAGACCCAGTACTTC.

The gene calls are TRBV4-1 and TRBJ1-1; 7 positions agree with TRBD1. After removal of 8 bases from V and 0 bases from J, the junction contained 3 bases not matched to a gene. CDR1 and CDR2 from the germline V gene are MGHRA and YSYEKL. The CDR3 is 13 amino acids. The CDR3 DNA reads as TGCGCCAGCGGGGGACAGATGAACACTGAAGCTTTCTTT. Amino acid sequence: CASGGQMNTEAFF.

This clonotype was picked up a small number of times. The V and J genes are TRBV5-4 and TRBJ2-5; 15 bases match TRBD2. Trimming removed 6 bases from V and 4 bases from J; junction bases left unmatched: 4. CDR1 is SGHNT, CDR2 YYREEE, per germline (reference sequence). This CDR3 comprises 15 residues. The CDR3 loop reads CASTLGLAGGETQYF. CDR3 nucleotide sequence: TGTGCCAGCACCCTGGGACTAGCGGGGGGAGAGACCCAGTACTTC.

This clonotype has more than one count but fewer than ten. The rearrangement links TRBV7-2 to TRBJ2-1; TRBD2 might be the D (7 bases). Germline CDR1 reads SGHTA; CDR2 reads FQGNSA. Trimming left V 3 bases short and J 6 bases short, with 18 bases between. The CDR3 has 16 amino acids. The CDR3 loop is CASSFMHSGGPNEQFF. CDR3 coding DNA: TGTGCCAGCAGCTTTATGCACTCGGGGGGCCCCAATGAGCAGTTCTTC.

A few counts support this clonotype. The CDR3 loop is CSVEFDRGTPGANVLTF. Here the CDR3 DNA reads TGCAGCGTTGAGTTCGACAGGGGAACTCCTGGGGCCAACGTCCTGACTTTC. V usage is TRBV29-1 and J usage is TRBJ2-6; 8 positions match TRBD1. Losses at the gene ends were 3 bases for V and 2 bases for J; bases not matched to a gene: 9. The V gene's germline CDR1 is SQVTM and CDR2 ANQGSEA. The CDR3 is 17 residues long.

The J gene is TRBJ2-7, the V gene TRBV4-2; 8 nucleotides agree with TRBD1. The ends lost 5 bases at V and 3 bases at J; junction bases unmatched: 9. The CDR3 contains 15 residues. The germline CDR1 and CDR2 sequences are LGHNA and YNFKEQ. CDR3 amino acids: CASSYARGQIYEQYV. The CDR3, as DNA: TGTGCCAGCAGCTATGCCAGGGGGCAAATCTACGAGCAGTACGTC.